These 8 T cell receptor beta chains came from one sample sequenced in a study of cytomegalovirus exposure and HLA in healthy donors. The data were produced by immunoSEQ multiplex PCR, yet TCRdb's version contains in-frame clones alone and is incomplete. The repertoire holds more than 45,000 clones, 89% seen once, with around 14% in the top ten. The sequenced sample was PBMCs. The receptors come from a young woman in good health and CMV-seronegative.

This chain connects TRBV4-2 to TRBJ2-4, with 10 bases aligning to TRBD2. Germline CDR1 is LGHNA and CDR2 is YNFKEQ. The CDR3 is 17 residues long. J lost 7 bases, V lost 0 bases, and 9 bases had no gene match. The CDR3 nucleotides read TGTGCCAGCAGCCAAGAGGTAGCGGGAGGTCTAAGGAACATTCAGTACTTC. The encoded protein is CASSQEVAGGLRNIQYF.

V is TRBV5-6 and J is TRBJ2-6; tentative D call: TRBD2 (6 bases). V was cut by 1 base and J by 1 base, with 12 bases left in between. The CDR3 is 17 residues long. CDR1 is SGHDT and CDR2 is YYEEEE in the germline V gene. The CDR3 DNA reads as TGTGCCAGCAGCTTGTTCGGGGGTAGGTCTGGGGCCAACGTCCTGACTTTC. Translating gives CASSLFGGRSGANVLTF. Variable domain in full (rest from reference TRBV5-6 and TRBJ2-6): DAGVTQSPTHLIKTRGQQVTLRCSPKSGHDTVSWYQQALGQGPQFIFQYYEEEERQRGNFPDRFSGHQFPNYSSELNVNALLLGDSALYLCASSLFGGRSGANVLTFGAGSRLTVL.

This sequence joins TRBV6-1 and TRBJ1-6; perhaps TRBD1 as D (6 bases). The germline V and J ends were trimmed by 6 bases and 7 bases, with 16 bases remaining between them. Germline V CDR1 and CDR2: MNHNS, SASEGT. This CDR3 has 15 amino acids. CDR3 in amino acids: CASSDRQAPNSPLHF. CDR3 coding DNA: TGTGCCAGCAGCGATAGACAGGCCCCCAATTCACCCCTCCACTTT.

CDR3 loop: CASSLSGGSLGYTF. CDR3 DNA sequence: TGTGCCAGCAGTTTATCGGGAGGGAGTTTGGGCTACACCTTC. The chain couples TRBV27 to TRBJ1-2; D ambiguous. This CDR3 comprises 14 residues. In germline, CDR1 is MNHEY, CDR2 SMNVEV (reference sequence). Trimming cost V 0 bases and J 8 bases, with 13 bases left between them.

The gene calls are TRBV27 and TRBJ2-2; 7 bases fit TRBD1. The CDR3 consists of 14 residues. After removal of 8 bases from V and 0 bases from J, the junction contained 3 bases not matched to a gene. The germline V gene has CDR1 MNHEY and CDR2 SMNVEV (reference sequence). The CDR3 is CASQGTANTGELFF. DNA of the CDR3: TGTGCCAGCCAAGGGACAGCGAACACCGGGGAGCTGTTTTTT.

The chain couples TRBV5-4 to TRBJ2-7, with TRBD2 identical over 7 bases. The CDR3 is 16 residues long. Trimming cost V 0 bases and J 0 bases; bases outside gene matches: 6. In germline, CDR1 is SGHNT, CDR2 YYREEE (reference sequence). This CDR3 reads CASSLGGREGSYEQYF. For the CDR3, the DNA is TGTGCCAGCAGCTTGGGGGGGAGGGAGGGCTCCTACGAGCAGTACTTC.

The rearrangement uses TRBV5-6 and TRBJ1-5; no firm D call. V was shortened by 3 bases and J by 0 bases, with 7 bases between the two germline ends. The CDR3 is 14 amino acids. Germline V lookup: CDR1 SGHDT, CDR2 YYEEEE. The CDR3 nucleotides read TGTGCCAGCAGCTCCTACGGTAGCAATCAGCCCCAGCATTTT. Its translation is CASSSYGSNQPQHF.

The rearrangement links TRBV28 to TRBJ2-5; maybe TRBD1 (5 bases). Trimming took 7 bases from V and 5 from J, leaving 17 bases between them. Germline loops: CDR1 MDHEN, CDR2 SYDVKM. This CDR3 contains 14 residues. The CDR3 reads CASISPGFGETQYF. The CDR3 DNA is TGTGCCAGCATTAGCCCAGGGTTCGGGGAGACCCAGTACTTC.